Shown below are 27 T cell receptor beta chains from a single sample sequenced in a study of T cell responses to AZD1222 COVID-19 vaccine. Libraries were prepared by immunoSEQ multiplex PCR; TCRdb keeps only in-frame clonotypes and omits some of them. The sample carries 110,000 to 150,000 clones, more than 85% recorded once. The sequencing here drew on peripheral blood, taken after recovery from COVID-19. All receptors derive from an adult who had recovered from COVID-19.

The chain employs TRBV28 and TRBJ2-1; D perhaps matches TRBD2 (7 bases). CDR3 length equals 14 residues. Trimming left V 3 bases short and J 7 bases short, with 13 bases between. Per germline, CDR1 MDHEN and CDR2 SYDVKM. The chain's CDR3 is CASSFGGRGNEQFF. CDR3 in DNA: TGTGCCAGCAGTTTCGGGGGGCGCGGGAATGAGCAGTTCTTC.

V gene TRBV19 combines with J gene TRBJ2-7, with a possible D match to TRBD1 (5 bases). This CDR3 has 15 residues. Trimming left V 3 bases short and J 2 bases short, with 14 bases between. Germline CDR1 and CDR2: LNHDA and SQIVND (reference sequence). This chain's CDR3 is CASSIHFQGPYEQYF. In nucleotides, the CDR3 is TGTGCCAGTAGTATTCATTTCCAGGGTCCCTACGAGCAGTACTTC.

V gene TRBV9 combines with J gene TRBJ1-3; D may be TRBD1 (6 bases). Trimming cost V 0 bases and J 1 base, with 8 bases left between them. Per germline, CDR1 SGDLS and CDR2 YYNGEE. The CDR3 extends over 15 amino acids. The CDR3 protein is CASSVGQASGNTIYF. The CDR3 DNA reads as TGTGCCAGCAGCGTAGGACAGGCTTCTGGAAACACCATATATTTT.

The chain uses TRBV7-9 and TRBJ1-2; TRBD1 agrees at 8 bases. The V gene end was trimmed by 5 bases and the J gene end by 4 bases; junction bases not matched to a gene: 15. The CDR3 runs 17 residues. From germline, CDR1 is SEHNR and CDR2 FQNEAQ (reference sequence). The CDR3 DNA is TGTGCCAGCAGCCCAGGTTCGGGCAGGGGGCTTACCTATGGCTACACCTTC. This encodes CASSPGSGRGLTYGYTF.

In DNA form, the CDR3 reads TGTGCCTGGAGGGGGACTTACAATGAGCAGTTCTTC. Protein: CAWRGTYNEQFF. The rearrangement uses TRBV30 and TRBJ2-1; TRBD2 might be the D (6 bases). Deletions cut 3 bases from V and 4 bases from J, with 7 bases between. Germline CDR1 is GTSNPN and CDR2 is SVGIG (reference sequence). The CDR3 contains 12 residues.

The rearrangement joins TRBV7-9 to TRBJ1-5; no firm D call. This CDR3 is 13 amino acids long. The ends were cut back, 2 bases at V and 3 bases at J, with 5 bases in the middle. The V gene's germline CDR1 is SEHNR and CDR2 FQNEAQ (reference sequence). The CDR3 sequence is CASSLNNNQPQHF. CDR3 sequence (DNA): TGTGCCAGCAGCTTAAACAACAATCAGCCCCAGCATTTT.

The CDR3 nucleotides are TGTGCCTGGGCACAGGTACGGCTGGAGCCCCAGCATTTT. Protein product: CAWAQVRLEPQHF. The V gene is TRBV30, the J gene TRBJ1-5; perhaps TRBD1 as D (5 bases). Germline CDR1 is GTSNPN and CDR2 is SVGIG (reference sequence). The CDR3 consists of 13 residues. V was clipped by 5 bases and J by 8 bases, with 16 bases between them.

V gene TRBV3-1 (or the pseudogene TRBV3-2) combines with J gene TRBJ2-7, with a tentative D call TRBD2 (6 bases). V dropped 4 bases and J dropped 5 bases, with 24 bases sitting between them. There are 17 residues in the CDR3. CDR1 and CDR2 (germline): LGHDT, YNNKEL (reference sequence). CDR3 bases: TGTGCCAGCAGCCTACGCCCGGAGGGGTCGGGAAAGGACGAGCAGTACTTC. Translated: CASSLRPEGSGKDEQYF.

This clone has only one observation. The genes are TRBV7-3 and TRBJ2-1; D is undetermined. Germline CDR1 reads SGHTA; CDR2 reads FQGTGA. The CDR3 runs to 17 residues. Trimming cost V 1 base and J 0 bases, with 13 bases left between them. CDR3 residues: CASSLRQAPSSYNEQFF. In nucleotides, the CDR3 is TGTGCCAGCAGCTTAAGACAAGCTCCGAGCTCCTACAATGAGCAGTTCTTC.

This clone has only one observation. The chain carries TRBV20-1 and TRBJ2-7; TRBD2 might be the D (5 bases). Germline V gene sequence: CDR1 DFQATT, CDR2 SNEGSKA (reference sequence). The length of the CDR3 is 11 residues. Trimming shortened V by 6 bases and J by 7 bases, and 13 bases separated the two germline ends. The CDR3 DNA is TGCAGTGCGAGGAGGCCTTCTGAGCAGTACTTC. It specifies CSARRPSEQYF.

This rearrangement joins TRBV9 to TRBJ2-6; D is uncertain. CDR1 and CDR2 (germline): SGDLS, YYNGEE. V lost 4 bases and J lost 0, with 11 bases in between. This CDR3 spans 16 amino acids. DNA of the CDR3: TGTGCCAGCAGCCCCACGGTTAGCTCTGGGGCCAACGTCCTGACTTTC. Protein product: CASSPTVSSGANVLTF.

The chain has TRBV19 and TRBJ2-1, with TRBD2 identical over 9 bases. The CDR3 is made up of 14 amino acids. V was pared by 3 bases and J by 12 bases, with 9 bases of the junction left unmatched. Germline V gene data show CDR1 as LNHDA and CDR2 as SQIVND (reference sequence). The CDR3: CASSISGSASPQFF. In DNA, the CDR3 is TGTGCCAGTAGTATTAGCGGGAGTGCTTCGCCGCAGTTCTTC.

This chain uses TRBV18 with TRBJ1-5; D is uncertain. Germline CDR1 and CDR2: KGHSH and LQKENI. V gave up 6 bases and J gave up 3 bases, with 9 bases separating them. There are 13 residues in the CDR3. In DNA, the CDR3 is TGTGCCAGCTCGCCAGGTCTCAATCAGCCCCAGCATTTT. Translation gives CASSPGLNQPQHF. Full variable domain (outside the CDR3, taken from reference TRBV18 and TRBJ1-5): NAGVMQNPRHLVRRRGQEARLRCSPMKGHSHVYWYRQLPEEGLKFMVYLQKENIIDESGMPKERFSAEFPKEGPSILRIQQVVRGDSAAYFCASSPGLNQPQHFGDGTRLSIL.

J is TRBJ2-5 and V is TRBV4-2; 7 nucleotides agree with TRBD2. The CDR3 runs to 22 residues. Germline V lookup: CDR1 LGHNA, CDR2 YNFKEQ. The junction had 23 bases not matched to a gene; V was cut back by 1 base and J by 0 bases. DNA for the CDR3: TGTGCCAGCAGCCAAGGGCGAGGGAGGGCCGTTCCGTCCAGCAGCTACCAAGAGACCCAGTACTTC. Encoded protein: CASSQGRGRAVPSSSYQETQYF.

This clone was recorded once. The chain uses TRBV2 and TRBJ2-3; D uncertain. Trimming took 5 bases from V and 0 from J, leaving 9 bases between them. The CDR3 covers 14 residues. Germline values: CDR1 SNHLY, CDR2 FYNNEI. For the CDR3, the DNA is TGTGCCAGCAGTCTCACACGTAGCACAGATACGCAGTATTTT. Its translation is CASSLTRSTDTQYF.

This chain uses TRBV6-1 with TRBJ2-1; TRBD2 aligns across 9 bases. Germline CDR1 MNHNS, CDR2 SASEGT. The CDR3 is made up of 20 amino acids. Germline trimming cut 1 base from V and 4 bases from J; bases unmatched to any gene: 17. The DNA of the CDR3 is TGTGCCAGCAGTGAAGATCCCGTAGCGGGAGTAACGGCGGCTTACAATGAGCAGTTCTTC. This sequence encodes CASSEDPVAGVTAAYNEQFF.

This chain uses TRBV7-9 with TRBJ1-2, with no clear D. Germline CDR1 SEHNR, CDR2 FQNEAQ (reference sequence). This CDR3 spans 13 amino acids. The V and J ends lost 4 bases and 2 bases respectively, with 8 bases between them. The CDR3: CASSSPTNYGYTF. CDR3 DNA: TGTGCCAGCAGCTCCCCAACCAACTATGGCTACACCTTC. Full variable domain (rest looked up from reference TRBV7-9 and TRBJ1-2): DTGVSQNPRHKITKRGQNVTFRCDPISEHNRLYWYRQTLGQGPEFLTYFQNEAQLEKSRLLSDRFSAERPKGSFSTLEIQRTEQGDSAMYLCASSSPTNYGYTFGSGTRLTVV.

This chain joins TRBV29-1 and TRBJ1-1; D is possibly TRBD1 (5 bases). This CDR3 has 13 residues. CDR1 is SQVTM and CDR2 is ANQGSEA in the germline V gene. The V gene lost 5 bases and the J gene lost 2 bases, with 12 bases spanning the gap. Here the CDR3 DNA reads TGCAGCGTTCAAACCCAGGGAAACACTGAAGCTTTCTTT. This codes for CSVQTQGNTEAFF. The whole variable domain, filled in from reference TRBV29-1 and TRBJ1-1, reads SAVISQKPSRDICQRGTSLTIQCQVDSQVTMMFWYRQQPGQSLTLIATANQGSEATYESGFVIDKFPISRPNLTFSTLTVSNMSPEDSSIYLCSVQTQGNTEAFFGQGTRLTVV.

The chain employs TRBV29-1 and TRBJ2-1; TRBD2 aligns across 16 bases. Germline V CDR1 and CDR2: SQVTM, ANQGSEA. The CDR3 loop spans 15 amino acids. V shed 7 bases and J 2 bases; nucleotides not matched to a gene: 2. CDR3 region: CSGGLAGGPYNEQFF. Here the CDR3 DNA reads TGCAGCGGGGGACTAGCGGGAGGGCCCTACAATGAGCAGTTCTTC.

The V and J genes are TRBV29-1 and TRBJ2-1; 7 nucleotides match TRBD2. J gave up 3 bases and V 5 bases, and 7 bases lay outside the gene matches. This CDR3 is built from 14 residues. Per the germline V gene, CDR1 is SQVTM and CDR2 is ANQGSEA. Here the CDR3 DNA reads TGCAGCGTTTCCGGGACTAACTTCTACAATGAGCAGTTCTTC. It yields the protein CSVSGTNFYNEQFF.

This chain connects TRBV10-1 to TRBJ2-1; D is unresolved. Trimming took 0 bases from V and 4 from J, leaving 13 bases between them. Germline loops: CDR1 WNHNN, CDR2 SYGVQD (reference sequence). This CDR3 comprises 16 residues. The CDR3 spells CASSESRLPPYNEQFF. In DNA form, the CDR3 reads TGCGCCAGCAGTGAGTCGAGGCTCCCTCCTTACAATGAGCAGTTCTTC.

This chain links TRBV11-2 with TRBJ1-3; D possibly corresponds to TRBD1 (6 bases). With 6 bases removed from V and 2 bases from J, the gap between germline ends came to 14 bases. Germline lookup yields CDR1 SGHAT and CDR2 FQNNGV. The CDR3 length is 15 residues. The CDR3 bases are TGTGCCAGCAGATTACTACAGGGAACTGGAAACACCATATATTTT. It specifies CASRLLQGTGNTIYF.

This clone came up once. V usage is TRBV24-1 and J usage is TRBJ2-1; 14 nucleotides line up with TRBD2. The germline V gene encodes CDR1 KGHDR and CDR2 SFDVKD. This CDR3 has 16 amino acids. V trimming: 3 bases; J trimming: 10 bases; junction bases outside the gene matches: 7. In DNA form, the CDR3 reads TGTGCCACCAGTGATGGGACTAGCGGGAGAATGCTCGAGCAGTTCTTC. Its translation is CATSDGTSGRMLEQFF.

V is TRBV28 and J is TRBJ2-2; 7 bases are a match to TRBD1. Germline CDR1 is MDHEN and CDR2 is SYDVKM. This CDR3 is 14 amino acids long. Trimming took 7 bases from V and 7 from J; bases not matched to a gene: 9. CDR3: CASTTDRVGGELFF. CDR3 DNA sequence: TGTGCCAGCACTACCGACAGGGTGGGCGGGGAGCTGTTTTTT.

CDR3 bases: TGTGCCAGCAGCCAAGGGACCCTGGGAGGTGGCTACACCTTC. Protein sequence: CASSQGTLGGGYTF. This chain connects TRBV4-2 to TRBJ1-2; no reliable D call. V lost 1 base to trimming and J lost 7 bases, with 13 bases between them. The CDR3 is 14 amino acids. Germline V CDR1 and CDR2: LGHNA, YNFKEQ.

V is TRBV18 and J is TRBJ2-7, with a weak D call TRBD2 (6 bases). With 2 bases removed from V and 2 bases from J, the gap between germline ends came to 16 bases. CDR3 length: 16 residues. Germline V CDR1 and CDR2: KGHSH, LQKENI. The CDR3 nucleotides are TGTGCCAGCTCACCAAGGGTAGGGACTCCCCCCTACGAGCAGTACTTC. Translation gives CASSPRVGTPPYEQYF.

The J gene is TRBJ1-2, the V gene TRBV15; D is ambiguous. This CDR3 is 15 amino acids long. Per the germline V gene, CDR1 is LNHNV and CDR2 is YYDKDF (reference sequence). V was shortened by 1 base and J by 1 base, with 10 bases between the two germline ends. CDR3 in DNA: TGTGCCACCAGCAGAGTCAAAGCCATTAACTATGGCTACACCTTC. Its protein is CATSRVKAINYGYTF.